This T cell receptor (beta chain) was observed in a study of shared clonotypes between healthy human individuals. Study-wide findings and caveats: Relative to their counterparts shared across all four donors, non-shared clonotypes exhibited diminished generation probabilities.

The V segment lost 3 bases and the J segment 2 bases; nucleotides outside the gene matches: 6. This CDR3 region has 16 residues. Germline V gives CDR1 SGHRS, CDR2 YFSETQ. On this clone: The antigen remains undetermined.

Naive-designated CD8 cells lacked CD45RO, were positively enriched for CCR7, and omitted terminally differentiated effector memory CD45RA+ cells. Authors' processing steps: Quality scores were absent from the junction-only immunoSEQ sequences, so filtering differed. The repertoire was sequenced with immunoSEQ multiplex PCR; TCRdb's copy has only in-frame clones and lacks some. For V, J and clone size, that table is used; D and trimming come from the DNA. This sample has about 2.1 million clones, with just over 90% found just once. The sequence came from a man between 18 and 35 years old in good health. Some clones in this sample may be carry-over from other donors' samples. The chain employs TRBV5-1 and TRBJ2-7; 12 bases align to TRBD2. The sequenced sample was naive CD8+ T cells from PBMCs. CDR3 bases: TGCGCCAGCAGCTCCGGAGGACTAGCGGGGACCTACGAGCAGTACTTC. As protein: CASSSGGLAGTYEQYF.